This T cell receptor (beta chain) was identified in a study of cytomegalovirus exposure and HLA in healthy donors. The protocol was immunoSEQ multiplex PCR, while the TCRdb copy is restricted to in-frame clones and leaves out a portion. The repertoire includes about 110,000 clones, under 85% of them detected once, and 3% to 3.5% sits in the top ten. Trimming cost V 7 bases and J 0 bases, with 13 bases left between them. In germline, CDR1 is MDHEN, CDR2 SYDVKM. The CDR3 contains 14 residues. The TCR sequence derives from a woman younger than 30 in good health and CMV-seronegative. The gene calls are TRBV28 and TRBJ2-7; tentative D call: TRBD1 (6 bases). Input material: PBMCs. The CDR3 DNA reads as TGTGCCAGCACCGACAGGCCCCTCTCCTACGAGCAGTACTTC. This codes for CASTDRPLSYEQYF.